This T cell receptor (beta chain) was profiled in a study of CXCR3-negative and CXCR3-positive naive CD8 T cells. Study results and limitations: The study found more hydrophobic TRB CDR3s in CXCR3-positive naive cells than in CXCR3-negative naive cells.

Germline lookup yields CDR1 SGHRS and CDR2 YFSETQ. The CDR3 is 13 amino acids. Preparation of TRB cDNA libraries relied on 5' RACE carrying UMI labels. From its re-call of the 5' RACE reads, TCRdb lists each CDR3 protein once, without DNA. The listing records about 6,700 distinct CDR3 sequences. Concerning this clonotype itself: Its antigen is unidentified.

The sequenced sample was naive CXCR3+ CD8+ T cells from blood. Subset reported: CD45RO-CCR7+CD27+CD95- naive CD8+ T cells expressing CXCR3 (TNR3+). The V and J genes are TRBV5-1 and TRBJ2-3. This receptor was taken from a human donor in good health. Some clones in this sample may be carry-over from other donors' samples. The chain's CDR3 is CASSPFLSDTQYF.